The 4 T cell receptor beta chains below come from one sample, sequenced in a study of T cells in Graves' hyperthyroidism and ophthalmopathy. It was RNA transcripts that yielded the amplified TCR beta CDR3 regions. Carried out on the TCR CDR3, a first-round RT-PCR used the HTBI primer set. TCRdb used MiXCR to reprocess the multiplex PCR reads, holding one entry per CDR3 protein. The table has fewer than 110,000 distinct CDR3 sequences, less than 55% seen once. The specimen sequenced was blood. The receptors come from a man aged 35-49 years with Graves' hyperthyroidism.

The rearrangement links TRBV29-1 to TRBJ2-1; 8 nucleotides agree with TRBD2. Germline assignment: CDR1 SQVTM and CDR2 ANQGSEA. With V trimmed by 6 bases and J by 2 bases, 0 bases remained unmatched. The CDR3 loop spans 12 amino acids. The DNA of the CDR3 is TGCAGCGTGACTAGCGCCTACAATGAGCAGTTCTTC. Translating gives CSVTSAYNEQFF.

This clonotype was seen only a few times. It may be a read error: a sequence one base away is much more abundant. The chain has TRBV7-2 and TRBJ1-6; 7 bases match TRBD1. Looked up from germline, CDR1 is SGHTA and CDR2 is FQGNSA. This CDR3 has 15 amino acids. As DNA, the CDR3 is TGTGCCGGCAGCTTCTCGACAGGGCTTAATTCACCCCTCCACTTT. This gives the protein CAGSFSTGLNSPLHF. Based on the CDR3 plus reference TRBV7-2 and TRBJ1-6, the full variable domain is GAGVSQSPSNKVTEKGKDVELRCDPISGHTALYWYRQSLGQGLEFLIYFQGNSAPDKSGLPSDRFSAERTGGSVSTLTIQRTQQEDSAVYLCAGSFSTGLNSPLHFGNGTRLTVT.

This clonotype has a single count. The genes are TRBV29-1 and TRBJ2-5; the D is unclear. V lost 5 bases and J lost 2, with 12 bases in between. Per the germline V gene, CDR1 is SQVTM and CDR2 is ANQGSEA. The CDR3 spans 13 residues. The CDR3 here is CSVRVAGQETQYF. The CDR3 region has the DNA TGCAGCGTTAGGGTCGCAGGACAAGAGACCCAGTACTTC. Full variable domain (missing parts from reference TRBV29-1 and TRBJ2-5): SAVISQKPSRDICQRGTSLTIQCQVDSQVTMMFWYRQQPGQSLTLIATANQGSEATYESGFVIDKFPISRPNLTFSTLTVSNMSPEDSSIYLCSVRVAGQETQYFGPGTRLLVL.

At least ten counts were recorded for this clonotype. The rearrangement links TRBV9 to TRBJ1-1; D is uncertain. Germline V lookup: CDR1 SGDLS, CDR2 YYNGEE. V lost 0 bases and J lost 4, with 10 bases in between. This CDR3 has 14 amino acids. Here the CDR3 reads CASSVGSGSTEAFF. As DNA, the CDR3 is TGTGCCAGCAGCGTAGGATCGGGCAGCACTGAAGCTTTCTTT.